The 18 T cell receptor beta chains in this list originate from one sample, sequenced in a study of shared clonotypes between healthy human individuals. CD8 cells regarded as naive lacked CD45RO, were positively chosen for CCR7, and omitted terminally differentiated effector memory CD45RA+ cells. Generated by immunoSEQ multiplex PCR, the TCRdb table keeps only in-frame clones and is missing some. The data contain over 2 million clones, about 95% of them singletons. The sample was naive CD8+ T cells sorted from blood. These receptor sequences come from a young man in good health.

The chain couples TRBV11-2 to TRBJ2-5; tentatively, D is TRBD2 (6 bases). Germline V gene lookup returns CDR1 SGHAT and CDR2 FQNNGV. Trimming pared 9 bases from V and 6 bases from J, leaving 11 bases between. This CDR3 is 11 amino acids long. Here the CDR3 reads CARSEGKTQYF. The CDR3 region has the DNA TGTGCCAGATCGGAGGGGAAGACCCAGTACTTC.

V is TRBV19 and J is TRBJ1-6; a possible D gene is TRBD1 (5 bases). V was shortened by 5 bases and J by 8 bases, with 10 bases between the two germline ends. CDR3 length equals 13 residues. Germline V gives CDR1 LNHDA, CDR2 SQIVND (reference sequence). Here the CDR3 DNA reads TGTGCCAGTAGTTGGCGGGGGGATTCACCCCTCCACTTT. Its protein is CASSWRGDSPLHF.

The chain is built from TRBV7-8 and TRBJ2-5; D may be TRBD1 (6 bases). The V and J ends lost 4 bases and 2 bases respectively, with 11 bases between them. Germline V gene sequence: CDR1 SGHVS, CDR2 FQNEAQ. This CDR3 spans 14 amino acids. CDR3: CASSSRTVQETQYF. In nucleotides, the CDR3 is TGTGCCAGCAGCTCTAGGACAGTACAAGAGACCCAGTACTTC. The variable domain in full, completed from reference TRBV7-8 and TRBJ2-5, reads GAGVSQSPRYKVAKRGQDVALRCDPISGHVSLFWYQQALGQGPEFLTYFQNEAQLDKSGLPSDRFFAERPEGSVSTLKIQRTQQEDSAVYLCASSSRTVQETQYFGPGTRLLVL.

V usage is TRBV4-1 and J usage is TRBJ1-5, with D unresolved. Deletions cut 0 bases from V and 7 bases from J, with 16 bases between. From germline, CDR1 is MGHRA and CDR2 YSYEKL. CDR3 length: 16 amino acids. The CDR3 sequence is CASSQDPRTDLQPQHF. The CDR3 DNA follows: TGCGCCAGCAGCCAAGATCCCCGGACGGACCTACAGCCCCAGCATTTT.

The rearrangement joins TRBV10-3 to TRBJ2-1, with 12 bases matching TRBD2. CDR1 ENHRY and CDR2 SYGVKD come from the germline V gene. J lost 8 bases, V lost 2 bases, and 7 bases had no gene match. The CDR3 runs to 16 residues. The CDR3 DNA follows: TGTGCCATCAGTGAGCCTAGCGGGAGGGCCTTCGATGAGCAGTTCTTC. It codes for CAISEPSGRAFDEQFF.

The CDR3 reads CANSGDTSTDTQYF. CDR3 bases: TGTGCCAACTCAGGGGATACGAGCACAGATACGCAGTATTTT. The gene calls are TRBV25-1 and TRBJ2-3; D is possibly TRBD1 (6 bases). Per germline, CDR1 MGHDK and CDR2 SYGVNS. The CDR3 loop spans 14 amino acids. V was cut by 10 bases and J by 0 bases, with 14 bases left in between. Full variable domain (missing parts from reference TRBV25-1 and TRBJ2-3): EADIYQTPRYLVIGTGKKITLECSQTMGHDKMYWYQQDPGMELHLIHYSYGVNSTEKGDLSSESTVSRIRTEHFPLTLESARPSHTSQYLCANSGDTSTDTQYFGPGTRLTVL.

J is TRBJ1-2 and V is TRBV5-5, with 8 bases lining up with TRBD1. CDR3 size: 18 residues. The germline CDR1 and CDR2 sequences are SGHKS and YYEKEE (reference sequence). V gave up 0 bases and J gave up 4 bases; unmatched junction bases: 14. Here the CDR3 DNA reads TGTGCCAGCAGCTTGGACATATTAAATGGACAGGGAGGCTATGGCTACACCTTC. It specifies CASSLDILNGQGGYGYTF.

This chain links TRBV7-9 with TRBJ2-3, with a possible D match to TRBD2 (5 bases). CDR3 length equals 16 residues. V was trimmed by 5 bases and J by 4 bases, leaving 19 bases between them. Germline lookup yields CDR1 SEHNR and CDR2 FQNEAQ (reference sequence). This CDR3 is CASSRSSPGNSDTQYF. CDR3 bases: TGTGCCAGCAGCCGATCCAGTCCCGGGAACTCAGATACGCAGTATTTT. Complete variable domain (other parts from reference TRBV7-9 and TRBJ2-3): DTGVSQNPRHKITKRGQNVTFRCDPISEHNRLYWYRQTLGQGPEFLTYFQNEAQLEKSRLLSDRFSAERPKGSFSTLEIQRTEQGDSAMYLCASSRSSPGNSDTQYFGPGTRLTVL.

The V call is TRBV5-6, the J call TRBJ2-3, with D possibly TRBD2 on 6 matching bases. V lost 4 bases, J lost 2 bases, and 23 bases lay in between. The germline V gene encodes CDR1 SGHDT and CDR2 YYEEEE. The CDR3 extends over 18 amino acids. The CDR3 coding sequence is TGTGCCAGCAGCGGGCCCCCGGGACTCAGTTCAAACACAGATACGCAGTATTTT. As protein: CASSGPPGLSSNTDTQYF. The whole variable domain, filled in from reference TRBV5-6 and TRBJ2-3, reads DAGVTQSPTHLIKTRGQQVTLRCSPKSGHDTVSWYQQALGQGPQFIFQYYEEEERQRGNFPDRFSGHQFPNYSSELNVNALLLGDSALYLCASSGPPGLSSNTDTQYFGPGTRLTVL.

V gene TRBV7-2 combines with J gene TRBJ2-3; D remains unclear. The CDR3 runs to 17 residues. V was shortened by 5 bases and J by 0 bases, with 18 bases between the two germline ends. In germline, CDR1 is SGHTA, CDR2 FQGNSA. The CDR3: CASSVIPADSSTDTQYF. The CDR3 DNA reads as TGTGCCAGCAGCGTAATCCCTGCCGATTCTAGCACAGATACGCAGTATTTT.

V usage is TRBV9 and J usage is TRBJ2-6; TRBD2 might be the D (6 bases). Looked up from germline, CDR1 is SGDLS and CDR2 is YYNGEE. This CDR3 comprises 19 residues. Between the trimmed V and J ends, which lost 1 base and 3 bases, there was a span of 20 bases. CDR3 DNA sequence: TGTGCCAGCAGCGTATGGCGGGATGTTCAATCGGGTGGGGCCAACGTCCTGACTTTC. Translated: CASSVWRDVQSGGANVLTF.

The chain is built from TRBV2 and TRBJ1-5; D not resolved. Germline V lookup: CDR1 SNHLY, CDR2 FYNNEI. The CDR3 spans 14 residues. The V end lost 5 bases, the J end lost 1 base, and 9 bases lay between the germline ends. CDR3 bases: TGTGCCAGCAGTCAGACGGGGAGCAATCAGCCCCAGCATTTT. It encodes CASSQTGSNQPQHF.

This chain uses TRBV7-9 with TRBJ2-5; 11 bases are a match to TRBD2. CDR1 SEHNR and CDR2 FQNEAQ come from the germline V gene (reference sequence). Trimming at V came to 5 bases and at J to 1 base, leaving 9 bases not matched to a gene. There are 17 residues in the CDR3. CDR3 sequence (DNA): TGTGCCAGCAGCCCGCACCTACTAGCGGGAGTCCAAGAGACCCAGTACTTC. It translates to CASSPHLLAGVQETQYF.

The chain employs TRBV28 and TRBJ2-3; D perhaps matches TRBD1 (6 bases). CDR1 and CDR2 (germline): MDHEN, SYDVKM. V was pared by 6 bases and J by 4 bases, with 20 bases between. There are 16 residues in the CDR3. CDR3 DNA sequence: TGTGCCAGCAGCCCCCTCCAGGGGTGGAGTTCAGATACGCAGTATTTT. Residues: CASSPLQGWSSDTQYF.

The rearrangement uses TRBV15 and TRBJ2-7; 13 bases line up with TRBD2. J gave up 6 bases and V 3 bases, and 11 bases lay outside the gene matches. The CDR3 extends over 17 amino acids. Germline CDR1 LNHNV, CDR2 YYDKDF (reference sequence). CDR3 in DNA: TGTGCCACCAGCAGTGTCCGAGGGACTAGCGGGATCGGCGAGCAGTACTTC. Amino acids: CATSSVRGTSGIGEQYF.

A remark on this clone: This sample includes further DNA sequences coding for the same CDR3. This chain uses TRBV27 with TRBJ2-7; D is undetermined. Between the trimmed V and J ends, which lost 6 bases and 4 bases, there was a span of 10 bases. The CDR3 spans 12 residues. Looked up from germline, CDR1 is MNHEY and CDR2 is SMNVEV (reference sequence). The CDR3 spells CASSLDGYEQYF. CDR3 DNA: TGTGCCAGCAGCCTGGACGGATACGAGCAGTACTTC.

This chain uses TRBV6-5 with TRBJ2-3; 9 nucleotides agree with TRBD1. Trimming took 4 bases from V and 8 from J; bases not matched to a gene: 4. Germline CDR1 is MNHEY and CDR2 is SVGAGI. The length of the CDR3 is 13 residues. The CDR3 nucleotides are TGTGCCAGCAGTTGGGGGACAGGGCTTACGCAGTATTTT. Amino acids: CASSWGTGLTQYF.

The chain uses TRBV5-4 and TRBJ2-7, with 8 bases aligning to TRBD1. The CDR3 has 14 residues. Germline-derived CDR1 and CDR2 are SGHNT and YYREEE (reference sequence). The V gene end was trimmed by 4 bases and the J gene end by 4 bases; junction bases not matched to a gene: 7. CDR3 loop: CASSPRDRHYEQYF. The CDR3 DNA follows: TGTGCCAGCAGCCCCCGGGACAGGCATTACGAGCAGTACTTC.